The 25 T cell receptor beta chains given below trace back to one sample, sequenced in a study of shared clonotypes between healthy human individuals. The repertoire was sequenced with immunoSEQ multiplex PCR; TCRdb's copy has only in-frame clones and lacks some. The sample records nearly 500,000 clones, around 80% being singletons. Sequencing used PBMCs. The receptors stem from a woman between 40 and 55 years old in good health. Some clones in this sample may be carry-over from other donors' samples.

V usage is TRBV7-9 and J usage is TRBJ2-3, with a tentative D call TRBD2 (5 bases). With 5 bases removed from V and 1 base from J, the gap between germline ends came to 16 bases. This CDR3 spans 16 amino acids. Per the germline V gene, CDR1 is SEHNR and CDR2 is FQNEAQ (reference sequence). DNA for the CDR3: TGTGCCAGCAGCGTGCCTCGAGGGTCGGGCACAGATACGCAGTATTTT. Translating it yields CASSVPRGSGTDTQYF.

V usage is TRBV10-3 and J usage is TRBJ2-2; D gene unclear. V lost 6 bases and J lost 5, with 16 bases in between. This CDR3 spans 15 amino acids. Germline V gene sequence: CDR1 ENHRY, CDR2 SYGVKD. The CDR3 nucleotides read TGTGCCATCAGCCTAGACGGTTTGGGGACCGGGGAGCTGTTTTTT. The encoded protein is CAISLDGLGTGELFF.

The V gene is TRBV6-6, the J gene TRBJ1-4; tentatively, D is TRBD1 (6 bases). Germline values: CDR1 MNHNY, CDR2 SVGAGI (reference sequence). V was cut by 3 bases and J by 6 bases, with 11 bases left in between. The CDR3 has 14 amino acids. The DNA of the CDR3 is TGTGCCAGCAGTTATAGGGGGGCGCATGAAAAACTGTTTTTT. It specifies CASSYRGAHEKLFF.

The genes are TRBV4-2 and TRBJ2-7; weak D call: TRBD2 (6 bases). CDR1 is LGHNA, CDR2 YNFKEQ, per germline. V lost 1 base to trimming and J lost 4 bases, with 11 bases between them. The CDR3 is 14 residues long. CDR3 in DNA: TGTGCCAGCAGCCAAGTGGGACTCTTGTACGAGCAGTACTTC. It yields the protein CASSQVGLLYEQYF.

This chain joins TRBV6-5 and TRBJ2-3; D ambiguous. V lost 4 bases, J lost 0 bases, and 8 bases lay in between. The CDR3 has 14 amino acids. CDR1 is MNHEY, CDR2 SVGAGI, per germline. The CDR3: CASSSSASTDTQYF. The CDR3 DNA is TGTGCCAGCAGTTCCAGCGCGAGCACAGATACGCAGTATTTT.

The chain couples TRBV4-3 to TRBJ2-3, with D hard to call. The CDR3 is made up of 18 amino acids. V was cut by 1 base and J by 4 bases, with 21 bases left in between. Germline V gives CDR1 LGHNA, CDR2 YSLEER. The CDR3 sequence is CASSQAFSTGARADTQYF. The CDR3 DNA follows: TGCGCCAGCAGCCAAGCCTTTTCGACTGGCGCACGTGCAGATACGCAGTATTTT.

The chain recombines TRBV9 with TRBJ2-5, with no clear D. The CDR3 covers 14 residues. Trimming pared 6 bases from V and 5 bases from J, leaving 17 bases between. Germline assignment: CDR1 SGDLS and CDR2 YYNGEE. The CDR3 coding sequence is TGTGCCAGCATGGGCCCCCCCCGCGCGGAGACCCAGTACTTC. Its protein is CASMGPPRAETQYF. The entire variable domain, with the rest obtained from reference TRBV9 and TRBJ2-5, is as follows: DSGVTQTPKHLITATGQRVTLRCSPRSGDLSVYWYQQSLDQGLQFLIQYYNGEERAKGNILERFSAQQFPDLHSELNLSSLELGDSALYFCASMGPPRAETQYFGPGTRLLVL.

The V and J genes are TRBV15 and TRBJ2-1; 10 positions agree with TRBD2. The ends lost 4 bases at V and 2 bases at J; junction bases unmatched: 8. Germline V lookup: CDR1 LNHNV, CDR2 YYDKDF (reference sequence). The CDR3 consists of 17 residues. The CDR3 coding sequence is TGTGCCACCAGCACCCGTCGAACTAGCGGGACCTACAATGAGCAGTTCTTC. Translated, it gives CATSTRRTSGTYNEQFF.

This clone appeared many times. The chain uses TRBV7-2 and TRBJ2-2, with D hard to call. The length of the CDR3 is 15 residues. Looked up from germline, CDR1 is SGHTA and CDR2 is FQGNSA. V gave up 1 base and J gave up 1 base, with 7 bases separating them. The CDR3 bases are TGTGCCAGCAGCTTAGGCCTCGGGAACACCGGGGAGCTGTTTTTT. Encoded protein: CASSLGLGNTGELFF. Full variable domain (rest looked up from reference TRBV7-2 and TRBJ2-2): GAGVSQSPSNKVTEKGKDVELRCDPISGHTALYWYRQSLGQGLEFLIYFQGNSAPDKSGLPSDRFSAERTGGSVSTLTIQRTQQEDSAVYLCASSLGLGNTGELFFGEGSRLTVL.

The chain employs TRBV4-2 and TRBJ2-1, with 9 bases identical to TRBD1. Germline-derived CDR1 and CDR2 are LGHNA and YNFKEQ. V dropped 3 bases and J dropped 4; count of bases not matched to a gene: 7. The CDR3 totals 16 residues. This chain's CDR3 is CASSHRKDRGYNEQFF. The CDR3 DNA is TGTGCCAGCAGCCACCGTAAGGACAGGGGATACAATGAGCAGTTCTTC.

The chain is built from TRBV7-2 and TRBJ2-5; D remains unclear. There are 13 residues in the CDR3. Between the trimmed V and J ends, which lost 1 base and 4 bases, there was a span of 7 bases. Germline V gives CDR1 SGHTA, CDR2 FQGNSA. The CDR3 DNA reads as TGTGCCAGCAGCTTAGTCCGTGCAGAGACCCAGTACTTC. Amino acids: CASSLVRAETQYF. The variable domain in full, completed from reference TRBV7-2 and TRBJ2-5, reads GAGVSQSPSNKVTEKGKDVELRCDPISGHTALYWYRQSLGQGLEFLIYFQGNSAPDKSGLPSDRFSAERTGGSVSTLTIQRTQQEDSAVYLCASSLVRAETQYFGPGTRLLVL.

This chain connects TRBV4-2 to TRBJ2-5; D may match TRBD1 or TRBD2 (5 bases each). V lost 5 bases, J lost 2 bases, and 12 bases lay in between. Germline CDR1 LGHNA, CDR2 YNFKEQ. This CDR3 contains 14 residues. CDR3 region: CASSRRDQQETQYF. CDR3 bases: TGTGCCAGCAGCAGACGGGACCAGCAAGAGACCCAGTACTTC.

The chain recombines TRBV7-6 with TRBJ2-1, with D perhaps assigned TRBD1 or TRBD2 (5 bases each). Germline V lookup: CDR1 SGHVS, CDR2 FNYEAQ. The CDR3 runs 12 residues. V lost 4 bases to trimming and J lost 10 bases, with 11 bases between them. This CDR3 reads CASSSSRGEQFF. CDR3 DNA sequence: TGTGCCAGCAGCTCCTCCCGGGGCGAGCAGTTCTTC.

The CDR3 bases are TGTGCCAGCAGCAAAAGGGGGACCACATACAATGAGCAGTTCTTC. It yields the protein CASSKRGTTYNEQFF. The chain links TRBV7-2 to TRBJ2-1; possible D gene TRBD1, 6 bases. Trimming removed 5 bases from V and 4 bases from J, with 15 bases in between. This CDR3 region has 15 residues. CDR1 SGHTA and CDR2 FQGNSA come from the germline V gene.

On this clone: This sample also contains other DNA sequences that code for the same CDR3. The chain couples TRBV18 to TRBJ2-2; 7 bases agree with TRBD2. The CDR3 covers 15 residues. Trimming at V came to 1 base and at J to 1 base, leaving 0 bases not matched to a gene. Germline CDR1 and CDR2: KGHSH and LQKENI. The CDR3 sequence: CASSPLAGNTGELFF. CDR3 coding DNA: TGTGCCAGCTCACCACTAGCGGGGAACACCGGGGAGCTGTTTTTT.

This rearrangement joins TRBV4-2 to TRBJ1-1; no clear D. This CDR3 has 12 residues. Germline CDR1 is LGHNA and CDR2 is YNFKEQ. Trimming left V 2 bases short and J 3 bases short, with 4 bases between. CDR3 nucleotide sequence: TGTGCCAGCAGCCAAACTTACACTGAAGCTTTCTTT. The encoded protein is CASSQTYTEAFF.

This chain connects TRBV29-1 to TRBJ1-1; tentatively, D is TRBD1 (6 bases). V was trimmed by 2 bases and J by 7 bases, leaving 11 bases between them. The CDR3 contains 12 residues. From germline, CDR1 is SQVTM and CDR2 ANQGSEA. The CDR3 sequence: CSVERGPVEAFF. CDR3 coding DNA: TGCAGCGTTGAACGGGGGCCGGTTGAAGCTTTCTTT.

The V call is TRBV7-2, the J call TRBJ2-5; weak D call: TRBD2 (7 bases). The V gene's germline CDR1 is SGHTA and CDR2 FQGNSA. CDR3 length: 14 amino acids. The V and J ends lost 5 bases and 3 bases respectively, with 13 bases between them. The CDR3 loop reads CASSEGGAEETQYF. CDR3 nucleotide sequence: TGTGCCAGCAGCGAGGGGGGGGCAGAAGAGACCCAGTACTTC. The entire variable domain, with the rest obtained from reference TRBV7-2 and TRBJ2-5, is as follows: GAGVSQSPSNKVTEKGKDVELRCDPISGHTALYWYRQSLGQGLEFLIYFQGNSAPDKSGLPSDRFSAERTGGSVSTLTIQRTQQEDSAVYLCASSEGGAEETQYFGPGTRLLVL.

This clone was seen many times. The chain uses TRBV7-9 and TRBJ2-2, with D tentatively TRBD1 (5 bases). The CDR3 runs 18 residues. With 1 base removed from V and 2 bases from J, the gap between germline ends came to 17 bases. From germline, CDR1 is SEHNR and CDR2 FQNEAQ (reference sequence). The CDR3, as DNA: TGTGCCAGCAGCTTAGGTGCGTGGGGCAGCCCCAACACCGGGGAGCTGTTTTTT. This encodes CASSLGAWGSPNTGELFF.

This sequence joins TRBV9 and TRBJ2-1; 11 bases agree with TRBD2. The germline CDR1 and CDR2 sequences are SGDLS and YYNGEE. The CDR3 consists of 15 residues. V dropped 0 bases and J dropped 9; count of bases not matched to a gene: 5. CDR3 region: CASSVGLAGGTEQFF. CDR3 in DNA: TGTGCCAGCAGCGTAGGCCTAGCGGGAGGAACTGAGCAGTTCTTC.

Concerning this clone itself: Other DNA sequences of this sample code for an identical CDR3. The chain links TRBV18 to TRBJ1-5, with 11 bases that match TRBD1. This CDR3 has 16 residues. J lost 3 bases, V lost 0 bases, and 1 base had no gene match. The germline V gene encodes CDR1 KGHSH and CDR2 LQKENI. CDR3 sequence: CASSPPGQGDNQPQHF. As DNA, the CDR3 is TGTGCCAGCTCACCACCGGGACAGGGGGACAATCAGCCCCAGCATTTT.

This clone was counted a few times. This chain uses TRBV28 with TRBJ2-5; TRBD2 aligns across 12 bases. The trim removed 4 bases at V and 5 bases at J, leaving 8 bases unmatched. Germline CDR1 is MDHEN and CDR2 is SYDVKM. The length of the CDR3 is 16 residues. Here the CDR3 reads CASSSLAGGPPETQYF. CDR3 bases: TGTGCCAGCAGTTCGCTAGCGGGAGGGCCTCCTGAGACCCAGTACTTC.

The J gene is TRBJ2-7, the V gene TRBV28; no clear D gene. CDR1 is MDHEN and CDR2 is SYDVKM in the germline V gene. Trimming left V 2 bases short and J 3 bases short, with 14 bases between. This CDR3 contains 15 residues. CDR3 nucleotide sequence: TGTGCCAGCAGTTTAGGATCCACGGCTGGCTACGAGCAGTACTTC. This translates into CASSLGSTAGYEQYF.

The V and J genes are TRBV27 and TRBJ2-3; tentative D call: TRBD2 (6 bases). This CDR3 region has 18 residues. V dropped 5 bases and J dropped 1 base, with 22 bases sitting between them. From germline, CDR1 is MNHEY and CDR2 SMNVEV (reference sequence). The chain's CDR3 is CASSPRGLGRGGTDTQYF. The DNA for the CDR3 is TGTGCCAGCAGTCCGCGGGGATTGGGTCGAGGGGGCACAGATACGCAGTATTTT.

This clone was observed a single time. The rearrangement uses TRBV28 and TRBJ1-5; TRBD1 agrees at 7 bases. J was trimmed by 6 bases and V by 7 bases; bases with no gene match: 9. The CDR3 totals 14 residues. CDR1 MDHEN and CDR2 SYDVKM come from the germline V gene. CDR3 sequence reads: CASNPGGAFQPQHF. The CDR3 DNA sequence: TGTGCCAGCAACCCAGGGGGGGCGTTTCAGCCCCAGCATTTT.